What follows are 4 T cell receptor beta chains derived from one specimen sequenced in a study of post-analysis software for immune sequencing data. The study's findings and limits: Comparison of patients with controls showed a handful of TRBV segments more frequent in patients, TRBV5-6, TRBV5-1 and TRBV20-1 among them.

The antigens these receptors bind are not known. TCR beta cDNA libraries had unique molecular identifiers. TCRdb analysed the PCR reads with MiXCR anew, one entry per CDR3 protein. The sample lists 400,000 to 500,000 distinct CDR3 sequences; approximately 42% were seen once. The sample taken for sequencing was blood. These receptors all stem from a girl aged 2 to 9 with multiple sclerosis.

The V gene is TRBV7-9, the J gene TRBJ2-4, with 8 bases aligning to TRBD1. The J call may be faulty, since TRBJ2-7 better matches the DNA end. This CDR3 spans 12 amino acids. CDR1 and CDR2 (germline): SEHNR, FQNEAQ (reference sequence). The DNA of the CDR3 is TGTGCCAGCAGCAGCGACAGGGGCGAGCAGTACTTC. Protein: CASSSDRGEQYF.

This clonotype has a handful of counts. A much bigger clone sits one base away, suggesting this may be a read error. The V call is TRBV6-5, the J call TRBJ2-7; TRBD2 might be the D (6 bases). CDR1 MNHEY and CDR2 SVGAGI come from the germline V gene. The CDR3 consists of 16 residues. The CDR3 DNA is TGTGCCAGCAGCCCCGGGACTTCTCCCGACCACTACGAGCGGTACTTC. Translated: CASSPGTSPDHYERYF.

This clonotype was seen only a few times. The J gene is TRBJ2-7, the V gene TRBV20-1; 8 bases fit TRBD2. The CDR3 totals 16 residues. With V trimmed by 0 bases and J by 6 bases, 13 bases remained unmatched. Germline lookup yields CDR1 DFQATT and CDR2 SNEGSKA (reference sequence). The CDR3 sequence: CSARDRAWTSRLEQYF. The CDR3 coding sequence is TGCAGTGCTAGAGATCGAGCTTGGACTAGCAGGCTCGAGCAGTACTTC.

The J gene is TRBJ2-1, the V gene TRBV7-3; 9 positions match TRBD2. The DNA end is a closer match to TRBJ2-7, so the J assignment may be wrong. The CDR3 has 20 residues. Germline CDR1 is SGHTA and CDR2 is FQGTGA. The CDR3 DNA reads TGTGCCAGCAGCATTTTAGCGGGGGAGCCCACTATAAGATCATACAATGAGCAGTACTTC. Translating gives CASSILAGEPTIRSYNEQYF.